Shown below are 28 T cell receptor beta chains from a single sample sequenced in a study of read filtering for tumor transcriptome and immune sequencing. From around 0.4 ug of RNA, a library with molecular barcoded alpha/delta and beta/gamma adaptors was made. TCRdb itself ran the reads through MiXCR, one entry per CDR3 protein. The sample carries about 48,000 distinct CDR3 sequences, around a fifth recorded once. Input material: a population of CD138-negative cells sorted from bone marrow. These receptors were collected from a donor over 35 with multiple myeloma.

This clonotype was counted ten times or more. The V gene is TRBV7-2, the J gene TRBJ2-7, with no clear D. Between the trimmed V and J ends, which lost 4 bases and 6 bases, there was a span of 10 bases. The CDR3 covers 12 residues. Germline CDR1 and CDR2: SGHTA and FQGNSA. The CDR3 nucleotides are TGTGCCAGCAGCTCCCCTTGGGGCGAGCAGTACTTC. Translated: CASSSPWGEQYF.

The sample holds many counts of this clonotype. CDR3 nucleotides: TGTGCCAGCAGCTCCCGGACTAGCGGGAAGGAGACCCAGTACTTC. It translates to CASSSRTSGKETQYF. The chain has TRBV7-3 and TRBJ2-5; 12 positions match TRBD2. Germline CDR1 reads SGHTA; CDR2 reads FQGTGA. With 4 bases clipped from V and 5 bases from J, the junction kept 5 bases outside the gene matches. The CDR3 has 15 amino acids.

The chain couples TRBV24-1 to TRBJ2-2, with no clear D. This CDR3 region has 15 residues. Germline V lookup: CDR1 KGHDR, CDR2 SFDVKD. V lost 4 bases and J lost 1, with 9 bases in between. CDR3 coding DNA: TGTGCCACCAGTGACCCTTTCGGGAACACCGGGGAGCTGTTTTTT. This sequence encodes CATSDPFGNTGELFF.

This clonotype was seen ten or more times. The chain is built from TRBV24-1 and TRBJ2-3; maybe TRBD1 (6 bases). The CDR3 loop spans 16 amino acids. Trimming stripped 4 bases from V and 0 bases from J, with 13 bases between. Germline V gene sequence: CDR1 KGHDR, CDR2 SFDVKD. Here the CDR3 DNA reads TGTGCCACCAGTGACTGGACAGATACTAGCACAGATACGCAGTATTTT. It specifies CATSDWTDTSTDTQYF.

This clonotype was picked up many times. J is TRBJ2-7 and V is TRBV12-5, with 11 bases aligning to TRBD2. Germline CDR1 LGHNT, CDR2 FRNRAP. V was pared by 0 bases and J by 2 bases, with 6 bases of the junction left unmatched. This CDR3 has 17 residues. The CDR3 DNA is TGTGCTAGTGGTTTGGTGACCGGGACTAGCGGAACCTACGAGCAGTACTTC. As protein: CASGLVTGTSGTYEQYF.

This clonotype was seen repeatedly, ten times or more. The gene calls are TRBV29-1 and TRBJ2-3; D possibly matches TRBD1 or TRBD2 (5 bases each). Germline V CDR1 and CDR2: SQVTM, ANQGSEA. The CDR3 has 12 residues. Between the trimmed V and J ends, which lost 7 bases and 3 bases, there was a span of 11 bases. CDR3 sequence: CSGSEGTDTQYF. The CDR3 DNA reads as TGCAGCGGTTCCGAGGGGACAGATACGCAGTATTTT.

On this clonotype itself: A clone one base away is much larger, so this may be a read error. The missing conserved phenylalanine or tryptophan at the end of this CDR3 makes a read error likely. The rearrangement uses TRBV14 and TRBJ2-4; TRBD1 agrees at 9 bases. CDR1 is SGHDN and CDR2 is FVKESK in the germline V gene. The CDR3 runs 16 residues. V gave up 4 bases and J gave up 1 base; unmatched junction bases: 5. In DNA, the CDR3 is TGTGCCAGCAGCCTCAGGACAGGGGCGGCCAAAAACATTCAGTACCTC. It is translated as CASSLRTGAAKNIQYL.

This clonotype was observed at least ten times. V usage is TRBV29-1 and J usage is TRBJ2-5, with D possibly being TRBD1 (5 bases). The CDR3 is made up of 12 amino acids. The germline CDR1 and CDR2 sequences are SQVTM and ANQGSEA. Trimming cost V 4 bases and J 4 bases, with 10 bases left between them. Here the CDR3 reads CSVARAGETQYF. In DNA, the CDR3 is TGCAGCGTTGCCAGGGCAGGAGAGACCCAGTACTTC.

This clonotype occurred many times. CDR3 nucleotide sequence: TGCGCCAGCTCACCCGGATTCTCCTACGAGCAGTACTTC. Amino acid sequence: CASSPGFSYEQYF. The chain uses TRBV5-1 and TRBJ2-7; D not certain. Germline V CDR1 and CDR2: SGHRS, YFSETQ. The CDR3 is 13 amino acids. V shed 7 bases and J shed 0 bases, with 11 bases lying between them.

Ten or more counts support this clonotype. The chain uses TRBV21-1 and TRBJ2-2; the table's TRBD1 call for D was not verified on the DNA. TRBV21-1 is a recognized pseudogene. CDR3 length: 17 amino acids. The DNA of the CDR3 is TGTGCCAGCAGCAAATCACGGGGACAGGGGGCAACCGGGGAGCTGTTTTTT. This encodes CASSKSRGQGATGELFF.

This clonotype was recorded at least ten times. The chain joins TRBV27 to TRBJ1-1, with 9 bases matching TRBD1. With V trimmed by 4 bases and J by 10 bases, 7 bases remained unmatched. The CDR3 loop spans 13 amino acids. From germline, CDR1 is MNHEY and CDR2 SMNVEV (reference sequence). CDR3 nucleotides: TGTGCCAGCAGTTCCTGGGACAGGGAGGCAGCTTTCTTT. It specifies CASSSWDREAAFF.

This clonotype was picked up many times. This rearrangement joins TRBV5-1 to TRBJ2-4; D not certain. Germline V gives CDR1 SGHRS, CDR2 YFSETQ. The CDR3 totals 14 residues. With 1 base removed from V and 0 bases from J, the gap between germline ends came to 5 bases. In DNA form, the CDR3 reads TGCGCCAGCAGCTTGACCCTAGCCAAAAACATTCAGTACTTC. Its translation is CASSLTLAKNIQYF.

This clonotype counts as medium-sized. The rearrangement links TRBV25-1 to TRBJ2-7; D unclear. The germline V gene encodes CDR1 MGHDK and CDR2 SYGVNS. This CDR3 region has 13 residues. V lost 7 bases, J lost 3 bases, and 13 bases lay in between. CDR3 residues: CASNPNFGYEQYF. The CDR3, as DNA: TGTGCCAGCAACCCCAACTTCGGCTACGAGCAGTACTTC.

This clonotype has at least ten counts. In nucleotides, the CDR3 is TGCGCCAGCAGCTGGGGACTTGTCGGTATCACCGGGGAGCTGTTTTTT. Translated: CASSWGLVGITGELFF. J is TRBJ2-2 and V is TRBV5-1; D is perhaps TRBD2 (6 bases). Germline V gene lookup returns CDR1 SGHRS and CDR2 YFSETQ. The ends were cut back, 3 bases at V and 4 bases at J, with 16 bases in the middle. CDR3 length: 16 residues.

Ten or more counts support this clonotype. The chain has TRBV5-4 and TRBJ1-1; no definite D call. Per the germline V gene, CDR1 is SGHNT and CDR2 is YYREEE (reference sequence). Trimming pared 4 bases from V and 2 bases from J, leaving 12 bases between. This CDR3 comprises 14 residues. CDR3 in amino acids: CASSPRRENTEAFF. CDR3 nucleotides: TGTGCCAGCAGCCCGCGACGTGAAAACACTGAAGCTTTCTTT.

This clonotype was recorded at least ten times. The V gene is TRBV27, the J gene TRBJ1-1; D unresolved. CDR3 size: 15 residues. From germline, CDR1 is MNHEY and CDR2 SMNVEV (reference sequence). V gave up 4 bases and J gave up 9 bases, with 21 bases separating them. CDR3 amino acids: CASSSSVVRPRKAFF. CDR3 in DNA: TGTGCCAGCAGTTCCTCCGTGGTACGGCCGAGAAAAGCTTTCTTT.

This clonotype was seen a handful of times. This chain uses TRBV20-1 with TRBJ2-7; TRBD1 matches at 7 bases. The CDR3 spans 16 residues. Germline lookup yields CDR1 DFQATT and CDR2 SNEGSKA (reference sequence). The junction had 12 bases not matched to a gene; V was cut back by 0 bases and J by 4 bases. The CDR3 region is CSARDFRQGEKYEQYF. DNA for the CDR3: TGCAGTGCTAGAGATTTCCGACAGGGCGAAAAGTACGAGCAGTACTTC.

The sample holds many counts of this clonotype. This rearrangement joins TRBV5-1 to TRBJ2-2, with D perhaps matching TRBD1 or TRBD2 (6 bases each). Deletions cut 4 bases from V and 5 bases from J, with 27 bases between. Germline V lookup: CDR1 SGHRS, CDR2 YFSETQ. CDR3 length equals 19 residues. This chain's CDR3 is CASSPRGSGKQRGTGELFF. The CDR3 bases are TGCGCCAGCAGCCCCCGGGGTAGCGGCAAACAGAGGGGGACCGGGGAGCTGTTTTTT.

This clonotype was seen more than once but under ten times. V is TRBV7-2 and J is TRBJ2-7; 8 bases align to TRBD1. This CDR3 has 15 amino acids. Germline CDR1 reads SGHTA; CDR2 reads FQGNSA. J lost 6 bases, V lost 5 bases, and 12 bases had no gene match. The CDR3 bases are TGTGCCAGCAGCCCAGTTGGACAGGGTTGGGGCGAGCAGTACTTC. Translation gives CASSPVGQGWGEQYF.

This clonotype was counted ten times or more. This chain joins TRBV5-1 and TRBJ1-1, with D unresolved. V lost 7 bases to trimming and J lost 3 bases, with 16 bases between them. Germline V gene sequence: CDR1 SGHRS, CDR2 YFSETQ. The CDR3 covers 14 residues. CDR3 amino acids: CASPWRQDDTEAFF. The CDR3, as DNA: TGCGCCAGCCCCTGGAGGCAGGATGACACTGAAGCTTTCTTT. The variable domain in full, with the rest retrieved from reference TRBV5-1 and TRBJ1-1, is KAGVTQTPRYLIKTRGQQVTLSCSPISGHRSVSWYQQTPGQGLQFLFEYFSETQRNKGNFPGRFSGRQFSNSRSEMNVSTLELGDSALYLCASPWRQDDTEAFFGQGTRLTVV.

This clonotype was observed at least ten times. The rearrangement links TRBV6-2 or TRBV6-3 to TRBJ2-7; no reliable D call. Germline-derived CDR1 and CDR2 are MNHEY and SVGEGT. The CDR3 is 13 amino acids. Trimming took 4 bases from V and 7 from J, leaving 14 bases between them. CDR3 in DNA: TGTGCCAGCAGTTCGGCAGGCACCGGGGAGCAGTACTTC. Its protein is CASSSAGTGEQYF.

This clonotype showed up many times. The genes are TRBV29-1 and TRBJ2-2; D is perhaps TRBD1 or TRBD2 (5 bases each). This CDR3 has 13 amino acids. V was shortened by 6 bases and J by 0 bases, with 8 bases between the two germline ends. The V gene's germline CDR1 is SQVTM and CDR2 ANQGSEA. The CDR3 sequence: CSVGRSNTGELFF. The DNA for the CDR3 is TGCAGCGTGGGACGGTCGAACACCGGGGAGCTGTTTTTT.

J is TRBJ1-3 and V is TRBV7-2; 10 bases match TRBD1. Germline CDR1 SGHTA, CDR2 FQGNSA. This CDR3 is built from 14 residues. J gave up 9 bases and V 4 bases, and 6 bases lay outside the gene matches. For the CDR3, the DNA is TGTGCCAGCAGCTGGGGGGGACAGGGGATCACCATATATTTT. Translating it yields CASSWGGQGITIYF. The whole variable domain, filled in from reference TRBV7-2 and TRBJ1-3, reads GAGVSQSPSNKVTEKGKDVELRCDPISGHTALYWYRQSLGQGLEFLIYFQGNSAPDKSGLPSDRFSAERTGGSVSTLTIQRTQQEDSAVYLCASSWGGQGITIYFGEGSWLTVV.

Many counts were recorded for this clonotype. V is TRBV7-8 and J is TRBJ2-1; D is undetermined. Looked up from germline, CDR1 is SGHVS and CDR2 is FQNEAQ. V was clipped by 5 bases and J by 9 bases, with 11 bases between them. The CDR3 totals 12 residues. The CDR3 loop reads CASSPTRAEQFF. As DNA, the CDR3 is TGTGCCAGCAGCCCCACCCGAGCTGAGCAGTTCTTC.

The table lists this clonotype with many counts. J is TRBJ2-2 and V is TRBV7-2; 7 bases align to TRBD1. Germline CDR1 is SGHTA and CDR2 is FQGNSA. The CDR3 totals 15 residues. V dropped 5 bases and J dropped 4; count of bases not matched to a gene: 7. The CDR3 sequence: CASSPDRVSTGELFF. CDR3 nucleotides: TGTGCCAGCAGCCCCGACAGGGTGAGCACCGGGGAGCTGTTTTTT.

About this clonotype: A much larger clone differs from this one at a single base, so this may be a read error. The chain employs TRBV11-3 and TRBJ2-3, with 7 bases aligning to TRBD2. The CDR3 runs to 14 residues. CDR1 and CDR2 from the germline V gene are SGHNT and YENEEA. CDR3 sequence: CAGSPGLGADTQYF. The CDR3 nucleotides are TGTGCCGGCAGCCCCGGACTAGGCGCAGATACGCAGTATTTT.

This clonotype was observed many times. The rearrangement joins TRBV5-1 to TRBJ2-1, with TRBD2 matching 11 bases. The germline V gene encodes CDR1 SGHRS and CDR2 YFSETQ. J lost 7 bases, V lost 2 bases, and 20 bases had no gene match. The CDR3 extends over 20 amino acids. CDR3 coding DNA: TGCGCCAGCAGCTTTCCCCCCCCAACCACTATAGCGGGAGGGTATAATGAGCAGTTCTTC. Translation: CASSFPPPTTIAGGYNEQFF. The full variable domain, rest sourced from reference TRBV5-1 and TRBJ2-1, is KAGVTQTPRYLIKTRGQQVTLSCSPISGHRSVSWYQQTPGQGLQFLFEYFSETQRNKGNFPGRFSGRQFSNSRSEMNVSTLELGDSALYLCASSFPPPTTIAGGYNEQFFGPGTRLTVL.

This chain connects TRBV7-2 to TRBJ2-7; TRBD1 matches at 8 bases. The V and J ends lost 5 bases and 7 bases, in that order; junction bases with no gene match: 10. Germline values: CDR1 SGHTA, CDR2 FQGNSA. This CDR3 is 14 amino acids long. In DNA form, the CDR3 reads TGTGCCAGCAGCGCGGGACAGGCCTCGCGGGAGCAGTACTTC. Its translation is CASSAGQASREQYF.